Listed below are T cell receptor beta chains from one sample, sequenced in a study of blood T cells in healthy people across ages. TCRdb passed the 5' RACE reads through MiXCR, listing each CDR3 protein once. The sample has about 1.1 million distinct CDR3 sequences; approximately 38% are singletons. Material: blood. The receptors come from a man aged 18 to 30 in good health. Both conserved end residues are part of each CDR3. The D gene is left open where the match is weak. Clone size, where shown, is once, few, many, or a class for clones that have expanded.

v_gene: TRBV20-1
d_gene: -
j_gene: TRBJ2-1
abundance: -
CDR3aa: CSASLGSAYNEQFF
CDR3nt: TGCAGTGCTAGTCTAGGGTCCGCCTACAATGAGCAGTTCTTC

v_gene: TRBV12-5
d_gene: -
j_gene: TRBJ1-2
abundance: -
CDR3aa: CASGLSTPGAAGYTF
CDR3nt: TGTGCTAGTGGTTTGTCCACGCCAGGGGCCGCGGGCTACACCTTC

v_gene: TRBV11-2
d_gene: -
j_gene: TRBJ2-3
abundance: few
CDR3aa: CASSLDLIDTQYF
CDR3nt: TGTGCCAGCAGCTTAGATCTCATTGATACGCAGTATTTT

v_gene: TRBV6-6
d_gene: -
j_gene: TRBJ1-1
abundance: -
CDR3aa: CASRGDKNTEAFF
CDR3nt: TGTGCCAGCAGGGGCGACAAAAACACTGAAGCTTTCTTT

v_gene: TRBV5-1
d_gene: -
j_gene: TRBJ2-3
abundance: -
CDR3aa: CASSWALGDTQYF
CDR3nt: TGCGCCAGCAGCTGGGCGCTCGGAGATACGCAGTATTTT

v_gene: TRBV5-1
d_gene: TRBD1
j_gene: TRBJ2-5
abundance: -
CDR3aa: CASSLDKGAVYQETQYF
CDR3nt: TGCGCCAGCAGCTTGGATAAGGGGGCGGTATACCAAGAGACCCAGTACTTC

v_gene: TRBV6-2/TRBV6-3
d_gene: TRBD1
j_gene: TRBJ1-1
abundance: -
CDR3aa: CASSNEWTGRAEAFF
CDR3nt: TGTGCCAGCAGTAACGAGTGGACAGGGCGGGCTGAAGCTTTCTTT

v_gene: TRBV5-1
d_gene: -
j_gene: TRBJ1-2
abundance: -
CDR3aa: CANSSRDVYTF
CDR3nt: TGCGCCAACAGCTCCAGGGATGTCTACACCTTC

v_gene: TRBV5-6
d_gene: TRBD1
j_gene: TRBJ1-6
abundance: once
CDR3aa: CASSRGGQGGSSYNSPLHF
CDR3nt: TGTGCCAGCAGCAGAGGTGGACAGGGAGGGAGTTCCTATAATTCACCCCTCCACTTT

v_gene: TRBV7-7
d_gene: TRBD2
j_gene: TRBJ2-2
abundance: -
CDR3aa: CASSLKSSGGSAGTGELFF
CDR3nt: TGTGCTAGCAGCTTAAAGTCTAGCGGGGGCTCTGCGGGCACCGGGGAGCTGTTTTTT

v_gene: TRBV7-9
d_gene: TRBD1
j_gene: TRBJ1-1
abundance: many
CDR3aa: CASSLDLGQVTEAFF
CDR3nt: TGTGCCAGCAGCTTAGATTTAGGACAGGTTACTGAAGCTTTCTTT

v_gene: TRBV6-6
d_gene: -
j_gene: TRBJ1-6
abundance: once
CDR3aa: CASGKGTGTNSPLHF
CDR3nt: TGTGCCAGTGGTAAGGGAACGGGCACGAATTCACCCCTCCACTTT